This T cell receptor beta chain was captured in a study of CD8 T cells in ankylosing spondylitis. The germline CDR1 and CDR2 sequences are SEHNR and FQNEAQ (reference sequence). The CDR3 loop spans 15 amino acids. Remarks on this clonotype: Given a much more abundant clone one base away, this may be a read error.

Using its own MiXCR run on the 5' RACE reads, TCRdb lists one record per CDR3 protein. The sample shows about 160,000 distinct CDR3 sequences, approximately 9% of them seen only once. Sequenced material: blood, either unsorted or a sorted T cell fraction (not recorded which). The genes are TRBV7-9 and TRBJ2-7; 13 bases map to TRBD2. The sequence was obtained from a female donor with ankylosing spondylitis or in good health (not recorded which). The CDR3 DNA reads as TGTGCCAGCAGCCGTCCGGGACTAGCGGGAAACGAGCAGAACTTC. Translation gives CASSRPGLAGNEQNF.